The entry below gives a single T cell receptor beta chain sequence along with its context. Its antigen is unidentified. Germline lookup yields CDR1 SGHNT and CDR2 YENEEA. V lost 3 bases to trimming and J lost 2 bases, with 10 bases between them. The CDR3 length is 14 residues. This specimen belongs to a study of T cell responses to AZD1222 COVID-19 vaccine. Broader study findings: Repertoire sampling was restricted to post-peak T cell response timepoints. When two AZD1222 doses had been given, Spike-specific TCR breadth and depth rose. The span of vaccine-associated CD4 TCRs extended across spike, with dominance at 160-218 and 743-854.

Assay: immunoSEQ multiplex PCR; the TCRdb copy retains only in-frame clones and omits some. The sample has under 150,000 clones; approximately 85% are singletons. This TCR derives from an adult in good health. The chain uses TRBV11-3 and TRBJ1-1; tentative D call: TRBD1 (6 bases). Specimen: peripheral blood, collected on day 0 of AZD1222 vaccination. The CDR3 DNA is TGTGCCAGCAGCTTCAGGGGATCCAACACTGAAGCTTTCTTT. Translation gives CASSFRGSNTEAFF.